Included here is one TCR beta chain sequence, with context. Only in-frame clones appear in the TCRdb table, and some are missing; sequencing was by immunoSEQ multiplex PCR. The sample holds more than 65,000 clones, 90% to 95% seen once. The CDR3 spans 14 residues. Trimming cost V 6 bases and J 1 base, with 11 bases left between them. Germline assignment: CDR1 MRHNA and CDR2 SNTAGT. This specimen belongs to a study of T cell changes during pregnancy in multiple sclerosis. The TCR was taken from a female donor with multiple sclerosis, enrolled in a pregnancy study. This material consisted of peripheral blood, taken in the second trimester of pregnancy. This sequence joins TRBV6-4 and TRBJ2-3, with D possibly matching TRBD2 (6 bases). In DNA, the CDR3 is TGTGCCAGCAGCGCCGGGGAGGGCACAGATACGCAGTATTTT. It is translated as CASSAGEGTDTQYF.